The 18 T cell receptor beta chains below were found in one sample sequenced in a study of Tregs in tolerant kidney transplant recipients. The protocol was immunoSEQ multiplex PCR, while the TCRdb copy is restricted to in-frame clones and leaves out a portion. The data show about 64,000 clones, 87% seen once. Recipients received nonmyeloablative bone marrow transplants from related graft donors, with transient mixed chimerism. The sample consisted of CD4+ T cells from blood (PBMCs), taken 6 months after the transplant. Every receptor here comes from a human patient who received a combined kidney and bone marrow transplant. A share of the T cells may be of graft donor origin.

V usage is TRBV27 and J usage is TRBJ2-2; no clear D. The CDR3 is 15 amino acids. CDR1 is MNHEY, CDR2 SMNVEV, per germline (reference sequence). Trimming removed 11 bases at V and 1 base at J, with 17 bases between. CDR3 DNA sequence: TGTGCCTCCAGCCCCCGACACCGGAACACCGGGGAGCTGTTTTTT. It codes for CASSPRHRNTGELFF.

This clone came up once. The V call is TRBV5-4, the J call TRBJ2-3; 12 bases match TRBD1. This CDR3 contains 17 residues. The V gene's germline CDR1 is SGHNT and CDR2 YYREEE (reference sequence). V trimming: 0 bases; J trimming: 4 bases; junction bases outside the gene matches: 6. Here the CDR3 reads CASSLGGDRGRADTQYF. CDR3 DNA sequence: TGTGCCAGCAGCTTGGGGGGGGACAGGGGGCGCGCAGATACGCAGTATTTT.

The chain recombines TRBV7-2 with TRBJ2-7; a weak D match, TRBD1 (5 bases). The V gene lost 1 base and the J gene lost 1 base, with 11 bases spanning the gap. The V gene's germline CDR1 is SGHTA and CDR2 FQGNSA. This CDR3 contains 15 residues. CDR3 sequence: CASSLVAGYSYEQYF. The CDR3 DNA follows: TGTGCCAGCAGCTTAGTTGCAGGGTATTCCTACGAGCAGTACTTC.

This chain links TRBV7-2 with TRBJ2-3; tentative D call: TRBD2 (5 bases). The CDR3 has 14 amino acids. Between the trimmed V and J ends, which lost 6 bases and 0 bases, there was a span of 10 bases. CDR1 is SGHTA and CDR2 is FQGNSA in the germline V gene. CDR3 in DNA: TGTGCCAGCAGGTCGGGGTTGAGCACAGATACGCAGTATTTT. It is translated as CASRSGLSTDTQYF.

This chain joins TRBV28 and TRBJ1-2; D gene uncertain. The germline V and J ends were trimmed by 4 bases and 3 bases, with 6 bases remaining between them. CDR3 length equals 12 residues. Germline CDR1 MDHEN, CDR2 SYDVKM. The CDR3 spells CASSWADYGYTF. The CDR3 DNA is TGTGCCAGCAGTTGGGCAGACTATGGCTACACCTTC.

V and J are TRBV27 and TRBJ1-5; TRBD1 matches 11 bases. J lost 4 bases, V lost 4 bases, and 6 bases had no gene match. CDR1 is MNHEY, CDR2 SMNVEV, per germline (reference sequence). This CDR3 has 16 residues. Written as DNA, the CDR3 is TGTGCCAGCAGTTCCTCGGGGACAGGGGGGAATCAGCCCCAGCATTTT. Translation: CASSSSGTGGNQPQHF.

This clone occurred a few times. The rearrangement links TRBV6-1 to TRBJ2-7; D is unresolved. The ends were cut back, 6 bases at V and 3 bases at J, with 6 bases in the middle. The CDR3 runs to 11 residues. Per the germline V gene, CDR1 is MNHNS and CDR2 is SASEGT. The CDR3 nucleotides are TGTGCCAGCAGCCCTTACTACGAGCAGTACTTC. Translated: CASSPYYEQYF.

The rearrangement links TRBV7-9 to TRBJ1-1; weak D call: TRBD1 (6 bases). V was cut by 4 bases and J by 1 base, with 10 bases left in between. The CDR3 length is 14 residues. CDR1 SEHNR and CDR2 FQNEAQ come from the germline V gene (reference sequence). The CDR3 nucleotides are TGTGCCAGCAGCTCCGACAGGAGGAACACTGAAGCTTTCTTT. As protein: CASSSDRRNTEAFF.

Worth noting for this clone: The same CDR3 can be traced to other DNA sequences in this sample. J is TRBJ1-2 and V is TRBV7-2; D unresolved. Germline V CDR1 and CDR2: SGHTA, FQGNSA. This CDR3 region has 13 residues. V shed 6 bases and J shed 7 bases, with 15 bases lying between them. CDR3 bases: TGTGCCAGCAGGTTTGAAGGAGGGTTTGGCTACACCTTC. Translation: CASRFEGGFGYTF. Full variable domain (missing parts from reference TRBV7-2 and TRBJ1-2): GAGVSQSPSNKVTEKGKDVELRCDPISGHTALYWYRQSLGQGLEFLIYFQGNSAPDKSGLPSDRFSAERTGGSVSTLTIQRTQQEDSAVYLCASRFEGGFGYTFGSGTRLTVV.

The chain links TRBV5-1 to TRBJ2-3, with TRBD1 matching 8 bases. Losses at the gene ends were 6 bases for V and 2 bases for J; bases not matched to a gene: 8. The germline V gene has CDR1 SGHRS and CDR2 YFSETQ. The CDR3 runs to 15 residues. Written as DNA, the CDR3 is TGCGCCAGCACCCCGGTGACAGGGGTCACAGATACGCAGTATTTT. Translated: CASTPVTGVTDTQYF.

This chain uses TRBV29-1 with TRBJ1-3; 7 positions agree with TRBD1. The ends lost 4 bases at V and 0 bases at J; junction bases unmatched: 9. Germline assignment: CDR1 SQVTM and CDR2 ANQGSEA. This CDR3 has 16 amino acids. The chain's CDR3 is CSVGGGSSFSGNTIYF. Written as DNA, the CDR3 is TGCAGCGTTGGAGGGGGCAGTAGCTTCTCTGGAAACACCATATATTTT. The full variable domain, in which reference TRBV29-1 and TRBJ1-3 provide the parts outside the CDR3, is SAVISQKPSRDICQRGTSLTIQCQVDSQVTMMFWYRQQPGQSLTLIATANQGSEATYESGFVIDKFPISRPNLTFSTLTVSNMSPEDSSIYLCSVGGGSSFSGNTIYFGEGSWLTVV.

The chain has TRBV5-1 and TRBJ2-5, with 7 bases identical to TRBD2. Losses at the gene ends were 3 bases for V and 2 bases for J; bases not matched to a gene: 10. CDR3 size: 16 residues. The germline gives CDR1 SGHRS, CDR2 YFSETQ. The CDR3 here is CASSSAAGVQQETQYF. CDR3 nucleotide sequence: TGCGCCAGCAGCTCCGCTGCGGGAGTTCAACAAGAGACCCAGTACTTC. The whole variable domain, filled in from reference TRBV5-1 and TRBJ2-5, reads KAGVTQTPRYLIKTRGQQVTLSCSPISGHRSVSWYQQTPGQGLQFLFEYFSETQRNKGNFPGRFSGRQFSNSRSEMNVSTLELGDSALYLCASSSAAGVQQETQYFGPGTRLLVL.

The chain recombines TRBV14 with TRBJ2-2; D possibly corresponds to TRBD2 (7 bases). V lost 6 bases and J lost 4, with 15 bases in between. There are 15 residues in the CDR3. The germline CDR1 and CDR2 sequences are SGHDN and FVKESK. The CDR3 protein is CASRRVGGPTGELFF. The CDR3 nucleotides read TGTGCCAGCAGACGTGTGGGGGGGCCCACCGGGGAGCTGTTTTTT.

CDR3 in amino acids: CASSTSGRAGELFF. The CDR3 DNA reads TGTGCCAGCTCGACTAGCGGGAGAGCCGGGGAGCTGTTTTTT. This chain joins TRBV6-6 and TRBJ2-2; the match to TRBD2 covers 12 bases. Looked up from germline, CDR1 is MNHNY and CDR2 is SVGAGI (reference sequence). This CDR3 is built from 14 residues. V was pared by 8 bases and J by 6 bases, with 4 bases of the junction left unmatched.

This sequence joins TRBV19 and TRBJ2-2; TRBD1 matches 8 bases. Germline CDR1 reads LNHDA; CDR2 reads SQIVND (reference sequence). The CDR3 totals 14 residues. V shed 7 bases, J shed 4 bases, and the junction held 5 bases outside the gene matches. Here the CDR3 reads CASIDRGVTGELFF. The CDR3, as DNA: TGTGCCAGTATCGACAGGGGAGTCACCGGGGAGCTGTTTTTT.

The V and J genes are TRBV28 and TRBJ2-7; 9 bases are shared with TRBD2. The J segment lost 2 bases and the V segment lost 7 bases, leaving 9 bases of the junction unmatched. This CDR3 region has 15 residues. Per the germline V gene, CDR1 is MDHEN and CDR2 is SYDVKM. This CDR3 reads CASTERTSATYEQYF. The CDR3 DNA is TGTGCCAGCACCGAACGGACTAGCGCCACCTACGAGCAGTACTTC. Full variable domain (remainder filled in from reference TRBV28 and TRBJ2-7): DVKVTQSSRYLVKRTGEKVFLECVQDMDHENMFWYRQDPGLGLRLIYFSYDVKMKEKGDIPEGYSVSREKKERFSLILESASTNQTSMYLCASTERTSATYEQYFGPGTRLTVT.

The chain links TRBV7-8 to TRBJ1-5; D not resolved. The germline V gene encodes CDR1 SGHVS and CDR2 FQNEAQ. The CDR3 covers 13 residues. Deletions cut 2 bases from V and 6 bases from J, with 8 bases between. The CDR3 here is CASSLLPPQPQHF. In nucleotides, the CDR3 is TGTGCCAGCAGCTTACTTCCCCCTCAGCCCCAGCATTTT.

Here the CDR3 DNA reads TGTGCCAGCAGTTATAGCGGCGCGAACACCGGGGAGCTGTTTTTT. It yields the protein CASSYSGANTGELFF. The V call is TRBV6-5, the J call TRBJ2-2, with a weak D call TRBD2 (6 bases). CDR3 length: 15 amino acids. Per germline, CDR1 MNHEY and CDR2 SVGAGI. The V and J ends lost 3 bases and 0 bases respectively, with 8 bases between them.